This T cell receptor (beta chain) was retrieved from a study of HIV-infected patients and healthy controls. Reverse transcription used about 500 ng RNA and constant-region primers for alpha and beta. Each of the alpha and beta chains got its own library through chain-specific third strand synthesis with indices. TCRdb reprocessed the 5' RACE reads via MiXCR and lists one record per CDR3 protein. In the table there are more than 15,000 distinct CDR3 sequences, 4.5% to 7% of which are singletons. General study results and limits: A major limitation was that merely sixteen HIV-infected individuals were processed.

With respect to this clonotype: What it recognizes is unknown.

All unsorted peripheral T cells were captured because whole blood was used without fractionation. The germline V gene encodes CDR1 SGHRS and CDR2 YFSETQ. V lost 0 bases and J lost 6; bases outside the gene matches: 6. The CDR3 sequence is 17 residues long. The gene calls are TRBV5-1 and TRBJ2-1, with 13 positions matching TRBD2. Sequenced material: blood. The source is an adult in good health. The CDR3 DNA follows: TGCGCCAGCAGCTTGGTGACTAGCGGGGGGAATTTCAATGAGCAGTTCTTC. Translation: CASSLVTSGGNFNEQFF.